This is a list of T cell receptor beta chains from one sample in a study of response to subunit inactivated influenza vaccine. TCRdb independently ran MiXCR on the RT-PCR reads; one entry per CDR3 protein. Of some 850,000 distinct CDR3 sequences listed, approximately 17% were seen once; the top ten hold about a tenth. Specimen: PBMCs from blood, collected around 5 days after vaccination. The receptors originated from a man in his fifties or sixties who received an inactivated influenza vaccine. CDR3s include the opening cysteine and the closing phenylalanine or tryptophan. D genes are given only for firm matches. The size field is filled for only some rows; it gives once, few, many or a size class.

clone size	D gene	V gene	J gene	CDR3 length	CDR3 protein	CDR3 DNA
NA	NA	TRBV9	TRBJ2-2	16	CASSVGGAANTGELFF	TGTGCCAGCAGCGTAGGTGGGGCGGCGAACACCGGGGAGCTGTTTTTT
few	NA	TRBV20-1	TRBJ2-7	14	CSASPLTSSYEQYF	TGCAGTGCTAGCCCTCTAACGAGCTCCTACGAGCAGTACTTC
NA	TRBD1	TRBV29-1	TRBJ1-4	13	CSAEGAGGEKLFF	TGCAGCGCTGAGGGGGCGGGGGGCGAAAAACTGTTTTTT
few	TRBD1	TRBV7-9	TRBJ1-2	16	CASSPPGQTRPYGYTF	TGTGCCAGCAGTCCGCCGGGACAGACACGACCTTATGGCTACACCTTC
NA	TRBD1	TRBV30	TRBJ2-7	15	CAWSEDRGPPYEQYF	TGTGCCTGGAGTGAAGACAGGGGACCACCCTACGAGCAGTACTTC
NA	TRBD2	TRBV20-1	TRBJ2-1	16	CSATPASGSSYNEQFF	TGCAGTGCTACACCGGCCAGCGGGAGCTCCTACAATGAGCAGTTCTTC
few	NA	TRBV7-2	TRBJ2-3	14	CASSTGLLRDTQYF	TGTGCCAGCAGCACGGGACTCCTAAGGGATACGCAGTATTTT
many	NA	TRBV11-1	TRBJ1-6	14	CASSLDDSYSPLHF	TGTGCCAGCAGCCTAGATGACAGCTATTCACCCCTCCACTTT
few	TRBD2	TRBV20-1	TRBJ2-3	19	CSAKGSGTSGSWGTDTQYF	TGCAGTGCTAAAGGCTCCGGGACTAGCGGGAGTTGGGGCACAGATACGCAGTATTTT
many	TRBD1	TRBV7-2	TRBJ1-5	14	CASSSRGGNQPQHF	TGTGCCAGCAGCTCCAGGGGGGGGAATCAGCCCCAGCATTTT
NA	TRBD1	TRBV12-3/TRBV12-4	TRBJ1-3	17	CASDGVDRGFSGNTIYF	TGTGCCAGCGACGGTGTTGACAGGGGGTTTTCTGGAAACACCATATATTTT
few	TRBD1	TRBV7-9	TRBJ1-2	15	CASSPRNRGLGGYTF	TGTGCCAGCAGCCCAAGGAACAGGGGACTAGGCGGCTACACCTTC
few	TRBD1	TRBV20-1	TRBJ2-3	16	CSAISATGGDADTQYF	TGCAGTGCTATTAGCGCGACAGGGGGCGATGCAGATACGCAGTATTTT
NA	NA	TRBV6-5	TRBJ2-1	17	CASSYRVDTLSYNEQFF	TGTGCCAGCAGTTACAGAGTTGATACCCTCTCCTACAATGAGCAGTTCTTC
once	NA	TRBV3-1	TRBJ2-7	13	CASSPLGVNEQYF	TGTGCCAGCAGCCCCTTAGGAGTGAACGAGCAGTACTTC
NA	NA	TRBV10-3	TRBJ1-5	15	CAISESLDTNQPQHF	TGTGCCATCAGTGAGTCTTTGGATACCAATCAGCCCCAGCATTTT
NA	TRBD2	TRBV20-1	TRBJ2-7	19	CSARDLGLAGGPYSYEQYF	TGCAGTGCTAGAGATCTAGGACTAGCGGGAGGGCCTTACTCCTACGAGCAGTACTTC
few	NA	TRBV29-1	TRBJ2-4	14	CSVVGTGAKNIQYF	TGCAGCGTTGTAGGGACCGGGGCCAAAAACATTCAGTACTTC
NA	NA	TRBV6-1	TRBJ2-1	15	CASRNRDIAYNEQFF	TGTGCCAGCAGGAACCGGGACATAGCCTACAATGAGCAGTTCTTC
NA	NA	TRBV12-3/TRBV12-4	TRBJ2-7	16	CASSFKYGRATYEQYF	TGTGCCAGCAGTTTTAAATATGGCAGGGCTACCTACGAGCAGTACTTC
many	NA	TRBV29-1	TRBJ2-1	12	CSVAPGGGEQFF	TGCAGCGTGGCCCCTGGCGGCGGGGAGCAGTTCTTC
NA	NA	TRBV7-2	TRBJ2-7	14	CASSVLQSSYEQYF	TGTGCCAGCAGCGTCCTGCAGAGCTCCTACGAGCAGTACTTC
few	TRBD2	TRBV13	TRBJ2-5	16	CASSSISGGHEETQYF	TGTGCCAGCAGCTCCATTAGCGGGGGGCATGAAGAGACCCAGTACTTC
many	NA	TRBV12-3/TRBV12-4	TRBJ2-3	12	CASSLFVDTQYF	TGTGCCAGCAGCCTATTCGTGGATACGCAGTATTTT
NA	TRBD2	TRBV20-1	TRBJ2-5	12	CSGTGGQETQYF	TGCAGCGGGACGGGAGGCCAAGAGACCCAGTACTTC
NA	TRBD1	TRBV7-8	TRBJ2-1	14	CASSSRTGGNEQFF	TGTGCCAGCAGTTCCCGGACAGGGGGCAATGAGCAGTTCTTC
many	NA	TRBV29-1	TRBJ1-1	11	CSVSSGGEAFF	TGCAGCGTTAGTAGCGGGGGTGAAGCTTTCTTT
NA	TRBD2	TRBV12-3/TRBV12-4	TRBJ2-7	15	CASSLLRTSVYEQYF	TGTGCCAGCAGTTTATTGAGGACTAGCGTCTACGAGCAGTACTTC
NA	TRBD2	TRBV20-1	TRBJ2-7	16	CSARTSGLTSSYEQYF	TGCAGCGCTAGGACTAGCGGGCTTACCAGCTCCTACGAGCAGTACTTC
NA	TRBD2	TRBV5-6	TRBJ2-1	15	CASGRLARMHNEQFF	TGTGCCAGCGGGCGACTAGCCCGCATGCACAATGAGCAGTTCTTC
NA	NA	TRBV2	TRBJ1-4	15	CASNYWGRRGEKLFF	TGTGCCAGCAACTACTGGGGAAGACGAGGTGAAAAACTGTTTTTT
NA	NA	TRBV4-1	TRBJ2-2	15	CASSQQGSFPGELFF	TGCGCCAGCAGCCAACAGGGGTCGTTCCCCGGGGAGCTGTTTTTT
NA	NA	TRBV7-8	TRBJ2-3	15	CASSLRREYTDTQYF	TGTGCCAGCAGTTTACGGCGGGAATACACAGATACGCAGTATTTT
few	TRBD1	TRBV20-1	TRBJ2-3	13	CSARTGRLDTQYF	TGCAGTGCCCGGACAGGGAGATTGGATACGCAGTATTTT
NA	TRBD2	TRBV7-2	TRBJ2-2	15	CASRPPSGGTGELFF	TGTGCCAGCAGGCCACCTAGCGGGGGAACCGGGGAGCTGTTTTTT
NA	NA	TRBV6-5	TRBJ2-5	15	CASSLLGGSVETQYF	TGTGCCAGCAGTTTACTTGGGGGGAGCGTAGAGACCCAGTACTTC
few	TRBD2	TRBV4-3	TRBJ2-7	17	CASSQDAVAGVFYEQYF	TGCGCCAGCAGCCAAGATGCGGTAGCGGGAGTTTTCTACGAGCAGTACTTC
NA	NA	TRBV2	TRBJ2-7	15	CASSGGRQSPNEQYF	TGTGCCAGCAGTGGGGGACGACAGTCGCCTAACGAGCAGTACTTC
NA	NA	TRBV11-3	TRBJ2-1	14	CASSLNRAEGEQFF	TGTGCCAGCAGCCTAAATCGGGCGGAAGGTGAGCAGTTCTTC
NA	NA	TRBV25-1	TRBJ2-7	14	CASSELGHDYEQYF	TGTGCCAGCAGTGAATTAGGACACGACTACGAGCAGTACTTC
few	NA	TRBV11-2	TRBJ2-1	14	CASSSDWGVDEQFF	TGTGCCAGCAGCTCTGATTGGGGTGTGGATGAGCAGTTCTTC
many	TRBD1	TRBV6-1	TRBJ1-1	16	CASRARTGHMNTEAFF	TGTGCCAGCAGAGCCCGGACAGGCCACATGAACACTGAAGCTTTCTTT
few	NA	TRBV12-3/TRBV12-4	TRBJ1-1	13	CASSFQENTEAFF	TGTGCCAGCAGTTTTCAGGAGAACACTGAAGCTTTCTTT
NA	NA	TRBV11-3	TRBJ2-2	13	CASSPISSGELFF	TGTGCCAGCAGCCCGATATCATCCGGGGAGCTGTTTTTT
few	TRBD2	TRBV11-2	TRBJ2-5	14	CASSLGLPGGAQYF	TGTGCCAGCAGCTTGGGACTACCCGGGGGTGCCCAGTACTTC
NA	TRBD1	TRBV2	TRBJ2-5	14	CASSYSGGLETQYF	TGTGCCAGCTCGTACTCAGGGGGCTTGGAGACCCAGTACTTC
NA	NA	TRBV5-1	TRBJ2-6	15	CASSLDKGGANVLTF	TGCGCCAGCAGCTTGGATAAAGGTGGGGCCAACGTCCTGACTTTC
few	NA	TRBV24-1	TRBJ1-2	11	CATSGGDTETF	TGTGCCACCAGTGGAGGAGACACGGAAACCTTC
many	TRBD2	TRBV20-1	TRBJ2-2	15	CSARLAGENTGELFF	TGCAGTGCCCGACTAGCGGGAGAGAACACCGGGGAGCTGTTTTTT
few	NA	TRBV7-2	TRBJ2-3	15	CASSLVWRDTDTQYF	TGTGCCAGCAGCTTAGTGTGGAGGGACACAGATACGCAGTATTTT
NA	NA	TRBV20-1	TRBJ1-5	14	CSALAAQGNQPQHF	TGCAGTGCTTTAGCGGCGCAGGGCAATCAGCCCCAGCATTTT
many	NA	TRBV10-3	TRBJ1-2	12	CAISEEGRAYTF	TGTGCCATCAGTGAGGAGGGTAGGGCCTACACCTTC
NA	NA	TRBV2	TRBJ1-1	14	CASSIRTDIGEAFF	TGTGCCAGCAGTATCCGGACAGACATTGGGGAAGCTTTCTTT
NA	NA	TRBV7-7	TRBJ2-2	15	CASSARGWDTGELFF	TGTGCCAGCAGCGCGAGGGGTTGGGATACCGGGGAGCTGTTTTTT
NA	NA	TRBV15	TRBJ2-1	15	CATSRISGGFNEQFF	TGTGCCACCAGCAGAATATCCGGCGGATTCAATGAGCAGTTCTTC
many	NA	TRBV11-2	TRBJ2-1	11	CASRVLNEQFF	TGTGCCAGCAGAGTCCTCAATGAGCAGTTCTTC
NA	NA	TRBV27	TRBJ2-1	13	CASSLWRNNEQFF	TGTGCCAGCAGTTTGTGGCGGAACAATGAGCAGTTCTTC